This is a list of T cell receptor beta chains from one sample in a study of cytomegalovirus exposure and HLA in healthy donors. Profiled with immunoSEQ multiplex PCR; TCRdb holds only in-frame clones, not every one. In all, the sample yields approximately 54,000 clones. The sequencing sample was made of PBMCs. The source of these receptors is a woman between 40 and 55 years old in good health and CMV-seronegative. The CDR3 runs from the conserved cysteine through the conserved F or W. D genes are given only for firm matches.

d_gene: -
v_gene: TRBV9
j_gene: TRBJ1-3
CDR3aa: CASSVGGSFSGNTIYF

d_gene: -
v_gene: TRBV7-8
j_gene: TRBJ2-3
CDR3aa: CASSFRLDGTDTQYF

d_gene: -
v_gene: TRBV27
j_gene: TRBJ2-1
CDR3aa: CASSPTRLLSYNEQFF

d_gene: -
v_gene: TRBV11-2
j_gene: TRBJ1-1
CDR3aa: CASSRDWGAEAFF

d_gene: -
v_gene: TRBV5-8
j_gene: TRBJ1-2
CDR3aa: CASSGGGGYTF

d_gene: TRBD2
v_gene: TRBV28
j_gene: TRBJ2-7
CDR3aa: CASSLWVLAGGPGEQYF

d_gene: TRBD1
v_gene: TRBV5-1
j_gene: TRBJ1-3
CDR3aa: CASSQGQPGTTGNTIYF

d_gene: -
v_gene: TRBV30
j_gene: TRBJ2-3
CDR3aa: CAWSVHQVNTDTQYF

d_gene: -
v_gene: TRBV29-1
j_gene: TRBJ2-5
CDR3aa: CSGGTGTGETQYF

d_gene: TRBD1
v_gene: TRBV6-5
j_gene: TRBJ1-2
CDR3aa: CASSYSTGTANYGYTF

d_gene: TRBD1
v_gene: TRBV5-6
j_gene: TRBJ1-2
CDR3aa: CASSFHRGGGYTF

d_gene: -
v_gene: TRBV6-1
j_gene: TRBJ1-2
CDR3aa: CASSDASGGGYGYTF

d_gene: -
v_gene: TRBV6-5
j_gene: TRBJ2-7
CDR3aa: CASSSAGSVQYF

d_gene: -
v_gene: TRBV28
j_gene: TRBJ2-3
CDR3aa: CASSGVPSTDTQYF

d_gene: -
v_gene: TRBV2
j_gene: TRBJ2-7
CDR3aa: CASSEILAHYEQYF

d_gene: TRBD2
v_gene: TRBV7-2
j_gene: TRBJ2-7
CDR3aa: CASSSGTSGRVSYEQYF

d_gene: -
v_gene: TRBV30
j_gene: TRBJ1-4
CDR3aa: CAWSVLLIGGLSSVNEKLFF

d_gene: -
v_gene: TRBV28
j_gene: TRBJ1-2
CDR3aa: CASSVHQGTIYGYTF

d_gene: TRBD2
v_gene: TRBV4-2
j_gene: TRBJ2-1
CDR3aa: CASSQDSSGSEYNEQFF

d_gene: TRBD1
v_gene: TRBV5-1
j_gene: TRBJ2-2
CDR3aa: CASSRSRATGQGNTGELFF

d_gene: -
v_gene: TRBV7-2
j_gene: TRBJ1-5
CDR3aa: CASSSTGITQPQHF

d_gene: -
v_gene: TRBV5-6
j_gene: TRBJ2-5
CDR3aa: CASGIRDPGETQYF

d_gene: TRBD2
v_gene: TRBV4-2
j_gene: TRBJ2-1
CDR3aa: CASSQVSGGGSYNEQFF

d_gene: -
v_gene: TRBV10-3
j_gene: TRBJ1-2
CDR3aa: CAISLGDGYTF

d_gene: TRBD2
v_gene: TRBV9
j_gene: TRBJ2-1
CDR3aa: CASSVEEGLGSYNEQFF

d_gene: TRBD1
v_gene: TRBV7-6
j_gene: TRBJ1-2
CDR3aa: CASGKQGPWVNYGYTF

d_gene: -
v_gene: TRBV5-6
j_gene: TRBJ1-5
CDR3aa: CASSLRPRVQPQHF

d_gene: TRBD1
v_gene: TRBV7-2
j_gene: TRBJ2-7
CDR3aa: CASSFSDRAYEQYF

d_gene: TRBD1
v_gene: TRBV18
j_gene: TRBJ2-7
CDR3aa: CASSPPSGTGAYEQYF

d_gene: TRBD1
v_gene: TRBV29-1
j_gene: TRBJ2-6
CDR3aa: CSVRRDREPSGANVLTF

d_gene: -
v_gene: TRBV25-1
j_gene: TRBJ2-2
CDR3aa: CASSDAGGTGELFF

d_gene: -
v_gene: TRBV10-3
j_gene: TRBJ2-7
CDR3aa: CAISESTDTYEQYF

d_gene: TRBD1
v_gene: TRBV19
j_gene: TRBJ2-5
CDR3aa: CASSPGGGETQYF

d_gene: -
v_gene: TRBV7-2
j_gene: TRBJ1-3
CDR3aa: CASSPGVGNTIYF

d_gene: -
v_gene: TRBV5-1
j_gene: TRBJ2-5
CDR3aa: CASSEGQRGAETQYF

d_gene: -
v_gene: TRBV4-2
j_gene: TRBJ2-2
CDR3aa: CASSQDAGRGGGELFF

d_gene: -
v_gene: TRBV7-6
j_gene: TRBJ1-1
CDR3aa: CASSPMDRNTEAFF

d_gene: -
v_gene: TRBV27
j_gene: TRBJ2-7
CDR3aa: CASSYTGSSYEQYF

d_gene: -
v_gene: TRBV5-1
j_gene: TRBJ1-4
CDR3aa: CASSLTQGPNEKLFF

d_gene: TRBD1
v_gene: TRBV6-5
j_gene: TRBJ1-1
CDR3aa: CVSYRGQDTEAFF

d_gene: TRBD1
v_gene: TRBV6-1
j_gene: TRBJ2-5
CDR3aa: CASSVHRGNTQYF

d_gene: -
v_gene: TRBV6-5
j_gene: TRBJ2-7
CDR3aa: CAAGHYEQYF

d_gene: -
v_gene: TRBV6-1
j_gene: TRBJ1-5
CDR3aa: CASSVGGTQPQHF

d_gene: -
v_gene: TRBV2
j_gene: TRBJ1-1
CDR3aa: CASSPVGGGAEAFF

d_gene: -
v_gene: TRBV18
j_gene: TRBJ2-7
CDR3aa: CASSPQAETSAYEQYF

d_gene: -
v_gene: TRBV5-1
j_gene: TRBJ1-1
CDR3aa: CASSWRGGHNTEAFF

d_gene: TRBD1
v_gene: TRBV5-1
j_gene: TRBJ1-5
CDR3aa: CASRQGTGNQPQHF

d_gene: TRBD2
v_gene: TRBV5-4
j_gene: TRBJ2-3
CDR3aa: CASSYLAGVADTQYF

d_gene: -
v_gene: TRBV19
j_gene: TRBJ2-3
CDR3aa: CASSIGTGQGTDTQYF

d_gene: TRBD1
v_gene: TRBV6-6
j_gene: TRBJ1-5
CDR3aa: CASSTGGVQPQHF

d_gene: -
v_gene: TRBV30
j_gene: TRBJ2-2
CDR3aa: CAWSNRAPGELFF

d_gene: TRBD1
v_gene: TRBV28
j_gene: TRBJ1-5
CDR3aa: CASIQDRAQPQHF

d_gene: TRBD2
v_gene: TRBV11-2
j_gene: TRBJ2-5
CDR3aa: CASSAGLAGVVETQYF

d_gene: -
v_gene: TRBV6-1
j_gene: TRBJ1-1
CDR3aa: CASDPQGGLEAFF

d_gene: TRBD1
v_gene: TRBV4-3
j_gene: TRBJ2-7
CDR3aa: CASSLSSGTGNSYEQYF

d_gene: -
v_gene: TRBV5-1
j_gene: TRBJ1-4
CDR3aa: CASSLRAGRNEKLFF

d_gene: -
v_gene: TRBV6-6
j_gene: TRBJ2-1
CDR3aa: CASSYSGQPRNEQFF

d_gene: -
v_gene: TRBV5-1
j_gene: TRBJ2-2
CDR3aa: CASSLGREALKLFF

d_gene: TRBD1
v_gene: TRBV5-6
j_gene: TRBJ2-2
CDR3aa: CASSLQGGNTGELFF

d_gene: -
v_gene: TRBV30
j_gene: TRBJ1-2
CDR3aa: CAGSDDTPTVYGYTF